What follows are 10 T cell receptor beta chains derived from one specimen sequenced in a study of blood T cells in healthy people across ages. PCR was performed a second time for roughly 7 to 12 cycles using a sample-barcoded 5' primer and a J-beta primer mix. Via MiXCR, TCRdb re-called the 5' RACE reads, giving one row per CDR3 protein. The sample shows about 500,000 distinct CDR3 sequences, 24% of them seen only once. This sample also appeared in a second study, on T cells of mothers and their children.

The sample consisted of blood. These receptor sequences come from a boy younger than 18 in good health.

This clonotype has a handful of counts. J is TRBJ1-1 and V is TRBV20-1, with TRBD1 matching over 7 bases. Germline-derived CDR1 and CDR2 are DFQATT and SNEGSKA (reference sequence). V lost 5 bases, J lost 2 bases, and 8 bases stayed unmatched. The CDR3 has 14 amino acids. The CDR3 is CSALFGQANTEAFF. The CDR3, as DNA: TGCAGTGCTTTATTCGGACAGGCTAACACTGAAGCTTTCTTT.

This clonotype was observed a handful of times. Since a much larger clone is just one base distant, this may be a read error. The chain combines TRBV15 with TRBJ2-3; no clear D gene. The ends were cut back, 0 bases at V and 4 bases at J, with 11 bases in the middle. The CDR3 extends over 15 amino acids. Germline V gives CDR1 LNHNV, CDR2 YYDKDF (reference sequence). The CDR3 coding sequence is TGTGCCACCAGCAGAGATCGGCTCAGCGCAGATACGCAGTATTTT. Translated, it gives CATSRDRLSADTQYF.

J is TRBJ2-7 and V is TRBV3-1, with D tentatively TRBD2 (5 bases). Per germline, CDR1 LGHDT and CDR2 YNNKEL (reference sequence). There are 14 residues in the CDR3. The V gene lost 3 bases and the J gene lost 2 bases, with 11 bases spanning the gap. The CDR3 loop reads CASSQTDGTYEQYF. The CDR3 nucleotides are TGTGCCAGCAGCCAGACTGACGGGACCTACGAGCAGTACTTC.

V usage is TRBV7-9 and J usage is TRBJ1-2; D unclear. The germline CDR1 and CDR2 sequences are SEHNR and FQNEAQ (reference sequence). The CDR3 has 14 amino acids. V shed 5 bases and J shed 4 bases, with 14 bases lying between them. In nucleotides, the CDR3 is TGTGCCAGCAGCCCGGGGTCCATCCTCTATGGCTACACCTTC. This encodes CASSPGSILYGYTF. The complete variable domain, with remaining parts taken from reference TRBV7-9 and TRBJ1-2, reads DTGVSQNPRHKITKRGQNVTFRCDPISEHNRLYWYRQTLGQGPEFLTYFQNEAQLEKSRLLSDRFSAERPKGSFSTLEIQRTEQGDSAMYLCASSPGSILYGYTFGSGTRLTVV.

Many counts were recorded for this clonotype. CDR3 DNA: TGCGCCAGCAGCTTGGACGCTAGCGGGGGCACAGATACGCAGTATTTT. Translation gives CASSLDASGGTDTQYF. J is TRBJ2-3 and V is TRBV5-1, with TRBD2 matching 9 bases. Germline values: CDR1 SGHRS, CDR2 YFSETQ. CDR3 length: 16 residues. After removal of 0 bases from V and 1 base from J, the junction contained 3 bases not matched to a gene.

This clonotype was detected once. The J gene is TRBJ2-3, the V gene TRBV14; D may be TRBD2 (6 bases). Germline V gene data show CDR1 as SGHDN and CDR2 as FVKESK. The CDR3 runs 17 residues. The germline V and J ends were trimmed by 3 bases and 1 base, with 17 bases remaining between them. CDR3 coding DNA: TGTGCCAGCAGCCATCGAAAAGGGCGGGGCGGCACAGATACGCAGTATTTT. Translating it yields CASSHRKGRGGTDTQYF.

The V gene is TRBV11-2, the J gene TRBJ2-3, with TRBD2 matching 11 bases. CDR1 and CDR2 (germline): SGHAT, FQNNGV. The junction had 8 bases not matched to a gene; V was cut back by 6 bases and J by 3 bases. The CDR3 contains 16 residues. This chain's CDR3 is CASSLRLAGITDTQYF. Written as DNA, the CDR3 is TGTGCCAGCAGTCTGAGACTAGCGGGGATAACAGATACGCAGTATTTT.

The V and J genes are TRBV29-1 and TRBJ2-7, with 7 bases identical to TRBD2. With V trimmed by 7 bases and J by 1 base, 7 bases remained unmatched. The CDR3 is 13 amino acids. Germline CDR1 SQVTM, CDR2 ANQGSEA. The CDR3, as DNA: TGCAGCGCCTGGGACGGGGGGTCCTACGAGCAGTACTTC. Residues: CSAWDGGSYEQYF.

This clonotype was recorded a few times. The chain has TRBV29-1 and TRBJ2-1, with TRBD2 matching 7 bases. The V and J ends lost 0 bases and 4 bases, in that order; junction bases with no gene match: 6. The CDR3 loop spans 15 amino acids. CDR1 and CDR2 (germline): SQVTM, ANQGSEA. Here the CDR3 DNA reads TGCAGCGTTGAAGAAACGCCGGGGGGTTACAATGAGCAGTTCTTC. It is translated as CSVEETPGGYNEQFF.

This clonotype showed up just a few times. The V and J genes are TRBV15 and TRBJ2-1; D unresolved. There are 16 residues in the CDR3. Germline CDR1 LNHNV, CDR2 YYDKDF (reference sequence). V was clipped by 0 bases and J by 4 bases, with 13 bases between them. DNA of the CDR3: TGTGCCACCAGCAGAGATCGGTGGGTTTTTTACAATGAGCAGTTCTTC. The encoded protein is CATSRDRWVFYNEQFF.